These 2 T cell receptor beta chains were sequenced from one sample in a study of identical twins. TCRdb re-called the 5' RACE reads through MiXCR, storing one row per CDR3 protein. The top ten clones hold around 0.25% of a sample with 1.5 million to 2 million distinct CDR3 sequences, more than 30% of them seen once. Material: cord blood. The source of these receptors is a newborn girl in good health.

This clonotype was picked up one time. The V gene is TRBV20-1, the J gene TRBJ1-4; 10 bases map to TRBD1. The CDR3 contains 13 residues. CDR1 is DFQATT and CDR2 is SNEGSKA in the germline V gene (reference sequence). Trimming took 8 bases from V and 7 from J; bases not matched to a gene: 7. The CDR3 protein is CSSSGTGVEKLFF. The CDR3 nucleotides are TGCAGTTCGTCCGGGACAGGGGTTGAAAAACTGTTTTTT.

V is TRBV20-1 and J is TRBJ1-1; D unresolved. The CDR3 runs 12 residues. Per the germline V gene, CDR1 is DFQATT and CDR2 is SNEGSKA (reference sequence). The V end was cut by 4 bases, the J end by 2 bases, with 8 bases between. Written as DNA, the CDR3 is TGCAGTGCTATCGGGCCAAACACTGAAGCTTTCTTT. Translating gives CSAIGPNTEAFF.